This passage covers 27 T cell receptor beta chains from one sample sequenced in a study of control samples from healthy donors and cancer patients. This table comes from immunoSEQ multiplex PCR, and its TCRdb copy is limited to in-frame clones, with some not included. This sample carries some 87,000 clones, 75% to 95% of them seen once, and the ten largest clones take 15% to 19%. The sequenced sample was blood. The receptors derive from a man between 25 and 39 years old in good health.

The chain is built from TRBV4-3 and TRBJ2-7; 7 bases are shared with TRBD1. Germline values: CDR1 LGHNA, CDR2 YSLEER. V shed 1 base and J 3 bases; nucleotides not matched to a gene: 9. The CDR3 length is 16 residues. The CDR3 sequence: CASSQVETGLFYEQYF. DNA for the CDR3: TGCGCCAGCAGCCAAGTTGAGACAGGGTTGTTCTACGAGCAGTACTTC.

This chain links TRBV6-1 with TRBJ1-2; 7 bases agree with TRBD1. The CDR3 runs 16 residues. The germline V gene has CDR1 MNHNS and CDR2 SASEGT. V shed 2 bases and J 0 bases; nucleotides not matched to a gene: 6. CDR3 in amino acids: CASSETRTGPNYGYTF. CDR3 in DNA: TGTGCCAGCAGTGAAACCCGGACAGGACCTAACTATGGCTACACCTTC.

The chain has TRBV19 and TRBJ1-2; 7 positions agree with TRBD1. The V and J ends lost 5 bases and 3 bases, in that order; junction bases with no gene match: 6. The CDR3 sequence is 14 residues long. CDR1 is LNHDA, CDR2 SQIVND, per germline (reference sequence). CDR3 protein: CASSAAGTDYGYTF. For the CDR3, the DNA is TGTGCCAGTAGTGCGGCCGGGACAGACTATGGCTACACCTTC.

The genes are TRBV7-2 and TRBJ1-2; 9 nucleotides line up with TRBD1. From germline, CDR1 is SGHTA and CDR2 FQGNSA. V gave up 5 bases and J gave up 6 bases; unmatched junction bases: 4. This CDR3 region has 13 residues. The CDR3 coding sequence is TGTGCCAGCAGCCTGGACAGGGGAGATGGCTACACCTTC. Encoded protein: CASSLDRGDGYTF.

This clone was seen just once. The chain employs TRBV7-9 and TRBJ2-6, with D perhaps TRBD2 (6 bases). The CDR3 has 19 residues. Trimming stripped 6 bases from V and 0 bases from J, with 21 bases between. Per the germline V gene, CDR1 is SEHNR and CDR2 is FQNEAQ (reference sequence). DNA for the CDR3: TGTGCCAGCAGACGAATGGCGGAGGGGCCCCCCTCTGGGGCCAACGTCCTGACTTTC. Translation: CASRRMAEGPPSGANVLTF. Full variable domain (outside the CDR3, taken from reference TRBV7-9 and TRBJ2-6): DTGVSQNPRHKITKRGQNVTFRCDPISEHNRLYWYRQTLGQGPEFLTYFQNEAQLEKSRLLSDRFSAERPKGSFSTLEIQRTEQGDSAMYLCASRRMAEGPPSGANVLTFGAGSRLTVL.

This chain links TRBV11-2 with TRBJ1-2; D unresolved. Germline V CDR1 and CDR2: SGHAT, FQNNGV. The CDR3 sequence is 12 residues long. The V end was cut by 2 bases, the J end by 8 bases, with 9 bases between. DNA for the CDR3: TGTGCCAGCAGCTTATATTCCGGAGGCTACACCTTC. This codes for CASSLYSGGYTF.

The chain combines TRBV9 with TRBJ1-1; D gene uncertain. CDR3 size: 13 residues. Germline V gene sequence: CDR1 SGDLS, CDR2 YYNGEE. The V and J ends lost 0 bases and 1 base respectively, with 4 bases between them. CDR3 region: CASSVVKNTEAFF. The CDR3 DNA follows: TGTGCCAGCAGCGTAGTGAAGAACACTGAAGCTTTCTTT.

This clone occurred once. In nucleotides, the CDR3 is TGTGCCAGCAGCTTAAGCCGTGAAAAACTGTTTTTT. Protein sequence: CASSLSREKLFF. The V gene is TRBV7-9, the J gene TRBJ1-4; D is ambiguous. CDR3 length: 12 amino acids. Trimming removed 2 bases at V and 7 bases at J, with 5 bases between. CDR1 and CDR2 (germline): SEHNR, FQNEAQ (reference sequence).

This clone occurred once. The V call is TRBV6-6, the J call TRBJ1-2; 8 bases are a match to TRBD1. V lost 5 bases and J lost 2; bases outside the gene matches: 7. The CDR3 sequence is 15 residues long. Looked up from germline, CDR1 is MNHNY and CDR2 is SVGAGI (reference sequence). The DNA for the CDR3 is TGTGCCAGCAGTGGGGGGACAGGACCCAACTATGGCTACACCTTC. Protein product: CASSGGTGPNYGYTF.

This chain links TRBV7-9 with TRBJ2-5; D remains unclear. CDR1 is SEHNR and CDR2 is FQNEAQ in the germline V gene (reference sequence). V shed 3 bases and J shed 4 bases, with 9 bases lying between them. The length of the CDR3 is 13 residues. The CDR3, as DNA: TGTGCCAGCAGCTTCCCAGGCCGAGAGACCCAGTACTTC. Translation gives CASSFPGRETQYF.

The CDR3: CASSLGQGIAETQYF. In DNA, the CDR3 is TGCGCCAGCAGCTTGGGACAGGGGATTGCAGAGACCCAGTACTTC. V and J are TRBV5-1 and TRBJ2-5; 8 bases are shared with TRBD1. The CDR3 contains 15 residues. The V gene's germline CDR1 is SGHRS and CDR2 YFSETQ. The trim removed 0 bases at V and 4 bases at J, leaving 5 bases unmatched.

CDR3: CASIPNATNEKLFF. CDR3 DNA: TGTGCCAGTATCCCCAATGCAACTAATGAAAAACTGTTTTTT. This chain uses TRBV19 with TRBJ1-4; D gene uncertain. The CDR3 length is 14 residues. The germline V gene has CDR1 LNHDA and CDR2 SQIVND (reference sequence). Trimming removed 7 bases from V and 0 bases from J, with 9 bases in between.

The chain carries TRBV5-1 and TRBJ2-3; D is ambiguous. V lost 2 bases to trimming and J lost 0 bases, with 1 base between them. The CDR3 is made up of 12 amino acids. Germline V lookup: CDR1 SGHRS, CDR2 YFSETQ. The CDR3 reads CASSFSTDTQYF. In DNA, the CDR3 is TGCGCCAGCAGCTTTAGCACAGATACGCAGTATTTT. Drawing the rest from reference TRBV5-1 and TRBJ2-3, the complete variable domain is KAGVTQTPRYLIKTRGQQVTLSCSPISGHRSVSWYQQTPGQGLQFLFEYFSETQRNKGNFPGRFSGRQFSNSRSEMNVSTLELGDSALYLCASSFSTDTQYFGPGTRLTVL.

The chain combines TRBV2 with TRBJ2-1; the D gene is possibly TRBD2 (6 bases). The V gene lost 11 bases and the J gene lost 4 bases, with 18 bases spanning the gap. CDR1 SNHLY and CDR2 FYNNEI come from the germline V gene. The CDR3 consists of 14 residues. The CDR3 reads CASRRGKKYNEQFF. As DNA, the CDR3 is TGTGCCTCGCGACGGGGGAAGAAGTACAATGAGCAGTTCTTC. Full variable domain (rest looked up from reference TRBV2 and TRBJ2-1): EPEVTQTPSHQVTQMGQEVILRCVPISNHLYFYWYRQILGQKVEFLVSFYNNEISEKSEIFDDQFSVERPDGSNFTLKIRSTKLEDSAMYFCASRRGKKYNEQFFGPGTRLTVL.

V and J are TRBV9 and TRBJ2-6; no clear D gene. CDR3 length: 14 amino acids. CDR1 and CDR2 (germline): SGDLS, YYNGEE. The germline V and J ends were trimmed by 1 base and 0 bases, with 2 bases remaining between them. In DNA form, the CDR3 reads TGTGCCAGCAGCGTAATCTCTGGGGCCAACGTCCTGACTTTC. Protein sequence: CASSVISGANVLTF.

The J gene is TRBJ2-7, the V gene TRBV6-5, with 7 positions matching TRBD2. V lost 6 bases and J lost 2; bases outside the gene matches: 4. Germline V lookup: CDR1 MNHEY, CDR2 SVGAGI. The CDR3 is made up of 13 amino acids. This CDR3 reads CASRRGMAYEQYF. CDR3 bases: TGTGCCAGCAGGCGGGGGATGGCCTACGAGCAGTACTTC.

CDR3 residues: CASTYGDTGELFF. CDR3 DNA: TGTGCCAGTACCTATGGGGACACCGGGGAGCTGTTTTTT. The chain carries TRBV19 and TRBJ2-2; D not resolved. The germline V gene has CDR1 LNHDA and CDR2 SQIVND (reference sequence). CDR3 length: 13 residues. V gave up 7 bases and J gave up 3 bases, with 9 bases separating them. Full variable domain (outside the CDR3, taken from reference TRBV19 and TRBJ2-2): DGGITQSPKYLFRKEGQNVTLSCEQNLNHDAMYWYRQDPGQGLRLIYYSQIVNDFQKGDIAEGYSVSREKKESFPLTVTSAQKNPTAFYLCASTYGDTGELFFGEGSRLTVL.

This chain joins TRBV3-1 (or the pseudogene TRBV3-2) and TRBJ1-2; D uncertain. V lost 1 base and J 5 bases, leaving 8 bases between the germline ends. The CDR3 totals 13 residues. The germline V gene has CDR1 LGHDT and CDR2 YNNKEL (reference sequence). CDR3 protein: CASSQAYFYGYTF. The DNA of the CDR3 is TGTGCCAGCAGCCAAGCGTACTTTTATGGCTACACCTTC.

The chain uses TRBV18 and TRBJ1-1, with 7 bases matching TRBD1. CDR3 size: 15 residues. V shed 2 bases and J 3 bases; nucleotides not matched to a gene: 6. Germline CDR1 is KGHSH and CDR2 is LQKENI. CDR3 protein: CASSPSFDRDTEAFF. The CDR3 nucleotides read TGTGCCAGCTCACCATCTTTCGACAGGGACACTGAAGCTTTCTTT.

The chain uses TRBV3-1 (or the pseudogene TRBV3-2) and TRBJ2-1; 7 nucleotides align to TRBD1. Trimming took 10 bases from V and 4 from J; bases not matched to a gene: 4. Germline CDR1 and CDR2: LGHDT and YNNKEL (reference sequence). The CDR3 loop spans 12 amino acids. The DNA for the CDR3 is TGTGCCACCAGACAGGGTTACAATGAGCAGTTCTTC. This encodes CATRQGYNEQFF.

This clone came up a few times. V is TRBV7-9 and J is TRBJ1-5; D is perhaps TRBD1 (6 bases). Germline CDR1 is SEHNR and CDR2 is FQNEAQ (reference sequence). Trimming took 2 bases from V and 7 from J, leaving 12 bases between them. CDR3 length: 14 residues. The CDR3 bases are TGTGCCAGCAGCTTACAAGGGGGGGGACAGCCCCAGCATTTT. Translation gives CASSLQGGGQPQHF.

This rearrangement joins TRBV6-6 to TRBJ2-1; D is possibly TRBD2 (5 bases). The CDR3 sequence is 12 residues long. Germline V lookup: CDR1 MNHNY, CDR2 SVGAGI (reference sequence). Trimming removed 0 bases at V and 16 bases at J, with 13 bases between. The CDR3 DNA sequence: TGTGCCAGCAGTTACTCCGGGGAAGTAAGATTCTTC. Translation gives CASSYSGEVRFF.

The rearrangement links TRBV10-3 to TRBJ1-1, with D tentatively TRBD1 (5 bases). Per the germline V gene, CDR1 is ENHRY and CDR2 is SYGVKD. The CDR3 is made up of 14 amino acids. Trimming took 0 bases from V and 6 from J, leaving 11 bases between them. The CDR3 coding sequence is TGTGCCATCAGTGAGTCCAGGGATAACGCTGAAGCTTTCTTT. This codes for CAISESRDNAEAFF.

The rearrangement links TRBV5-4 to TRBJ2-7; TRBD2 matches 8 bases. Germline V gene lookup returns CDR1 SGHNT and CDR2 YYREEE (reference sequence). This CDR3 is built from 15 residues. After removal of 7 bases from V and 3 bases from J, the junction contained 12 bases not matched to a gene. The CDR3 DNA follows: TGTGCCAGCGAACCTGGAGGGGGGACTAGCTACGAGCAGTACTTC. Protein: CASEPGGGTSYEQYF.

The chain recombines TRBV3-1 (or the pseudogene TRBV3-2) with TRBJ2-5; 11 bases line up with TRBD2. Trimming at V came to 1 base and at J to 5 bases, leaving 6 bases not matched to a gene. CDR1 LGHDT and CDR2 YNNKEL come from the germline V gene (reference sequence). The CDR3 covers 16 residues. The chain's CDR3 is CASSQVTSGRKETQYF. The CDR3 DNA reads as TGTGCCAGCAGCCAAGTTACTAGCGGGAGAAAGGAGACCCAGTACTTC.

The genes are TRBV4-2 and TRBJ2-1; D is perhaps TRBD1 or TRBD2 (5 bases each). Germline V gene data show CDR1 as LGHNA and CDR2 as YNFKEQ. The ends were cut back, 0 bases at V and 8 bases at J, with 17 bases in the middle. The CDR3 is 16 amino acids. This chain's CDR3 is CASSQDREGPGHEQFF. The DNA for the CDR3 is TGTGCCAGCAGCCAAGATCGCGAGGGGCCAGGCCATGAGCAGTTCTTC.

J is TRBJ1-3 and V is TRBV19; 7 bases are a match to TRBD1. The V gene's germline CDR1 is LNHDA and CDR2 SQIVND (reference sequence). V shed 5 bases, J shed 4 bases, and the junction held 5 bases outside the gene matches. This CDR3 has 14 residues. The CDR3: CASSPTGLGNTIYF. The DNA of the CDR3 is TGTGCCAGTAGTCCGACAGGGTTGGGAAACACCATATATTTT.